Listed below are T cell receptor beta chains from one sample, sequenced in a study of T cell responses to AZD1222 COVID-19 vaccine. TCRdb's table, derived via immunoSEQ multiplex PCR, lists solely in-frame clones and lacks some. The table has some 130,000 clones, 70% to 90% seen once. This material consisted of peripheral blood, taken on day 0 of AZD1222 vaccination. These receptors all stem from an adult in good health. Each CDR3 is given with its conserved first and last residue. The D gene is left open where the match is weak. Rows may omit the clone size; those that give it use once, few, many or a size class.

CDR3 length,D gene,V gene,J gene,clone size,CDR3 DNA,CDR3 protein
14,NA,TRBV21-1,TRBJ2-1,NA,TGTGCCAGCAGCAAAGTTCGGTACCTCAATGAGCAGTTCTTC,CASSKVRYLNEQFF
13,TRBD2,TRBV5-1,TRBJ2-5,NA,TGCGCCAGCACCCCAGCGGGGCCAGAGACCCAGTACTTC,CASTPAGPETQYF
15,NA,TRBV5-1,TRBJ1-1,NA,TGCGCCAGCAGCGCGGGACACCTCCCGAACACTGAAGCTTTCTTT,CASSAGHLPNTEAFF
14,NA,TRBV5-1,TRBJ1-3,NA,TGCGCCAGCAGCTTTGGGGATTCTGGAAACACCATATATTTT,CASSFGDSGNTIYF
13,NA,TRBV30,TRBJ2-1,NA,TGTGCCTGGAGTGTACTCGGGGTCCATGAGCAGTTCTTC,CAWSVLGVHEQFF
12,NA,TRBV6-5,TRBJ1-5,NA,TGTGCCAGCAGTTACCCGTATCAGCCCCAGCATTTT,CASSYPYQPQHF
13,TRBD1,TRBV10-2,TRBJ2-3,NA,TGCGCCAGCAAGGGGGCCCTCACAGATACGCAGTATTTT,CASKGALTDTQYF
15,NA,TRBV20-1,TRBJ2-1,few,TGCAGTGCTAGTGGGGGGTGGCTAGGGGACAATGAGCAGTTCTTC,CSASGGWLGDNEQFF
12,NA,TRBV12-3/TRBV12-4,TRBJ1-5,NA,TGTGCCAGCAGTTTAGCAGATCAGCCCCAGCATTTT,CASSLADQPQHF
15,TRBD2,TRBV5-1,TRBJ2-7,NA,TGCGCCAGCAGCATTGTAGCGGGAAGCTCCTACGAGCAGTACTTC,CASSIVAGSSYEQYF
11,NA,TRBV19,TRBJ2-2,NA,TGTGCCACCCTAGCAACCGGGGAGCTGTTTTTT,CATLATGELFF
15,NA,TRBV5-4,TRBJ2-5,NA,TGTGCCAGCAGCTTGAATCCACAGGCGCAAGAGACCCAGTACTTC,CASSLNPQAQETQYF
14,TRBD1,TRBV6-5,TRBJ1-5,NA,TGTGCCAGCAGGTCCACAGGGGGAGGGGAGCCCCAGCATTTT,CASRSTGGGEPQHF
15,NA,TRBV3-1/TRBV3-2,TRBJ1-1,NA,TGTGCCAGCAGCCAAGAGCCCACAGTGAACACTGAAGCTTTCTTT,CASSQEPTVNTEAFF
12,TRBD1,TRBV7-9,TRBJ2-7,NA,TGTGCCAGCAGCCAAACAGGGGACGAGCAGTACTTC,CASSQTGDEQYF
16,NA,TRBV10-3,TRBJ1-6,NA,TGTGCCATCAGTGTCTCGGGCAGGGCCTATAATTCACCCCTCCACTTT,CAISVSGRAYNSPLHF
14,TRBD1,TRBV6-6,TRBJ1-2,NA,TGTGCCAGCAGTTACTCGACAGGGGGCAATGGCTACACCTTC,CASSYSTGGNGYTF
15,TRBD2,TRBV5-1,TRBJ2-2,NA,TGCGCCAGCAGCTTAACTAGCGGGCCCACCGGGGAGCTGTTTTTT,CASSLTSGPTGELFF
13,NA,TRBV15,TRBJ1-6,NA,TGTGCCACCAGCACTAACGGGAATTCACCCCTCCACTTT,CATSTNGNSPLHF
15,TRBD2,TRBV7-9,TRBJ2-5,once,TGTGCCAGCAGCTTGAGCGGGGGCCCCCAAGAGACCCAGTACTTC,CASSLSGGPQETQYF
17,NA,TRBV10-1,TRBJ1-6,once,TGCGCCAGCAGTGTCCGGTGGGGCATTATATCAAATTCACCCCTCCACTTT,CASSVRWGIISNSPLHF
16,NA,TRBV3-1/TRBV3-2,TRBJ1-4,NA,TGTGCCAGCAGCCTAAGAGGGGGGGGCACTAATGAAAAACTGTTTTTT,CASSLRGGGTNEKLFF
13,NA,TRBV5-6,TRBJ1-2,once,TGTGCCAGCAGGTCGGGGGTGGACTATGGCTACACCTTC,CASRSGVDYGYTF
15,NA,TRBV21-1,TRBJ2-6,NA,TGTGCCAGCAGCAATGGGGGGCCTGGGGCCAACGTCCTGACTTTC,CASSNGGPGANVLTF